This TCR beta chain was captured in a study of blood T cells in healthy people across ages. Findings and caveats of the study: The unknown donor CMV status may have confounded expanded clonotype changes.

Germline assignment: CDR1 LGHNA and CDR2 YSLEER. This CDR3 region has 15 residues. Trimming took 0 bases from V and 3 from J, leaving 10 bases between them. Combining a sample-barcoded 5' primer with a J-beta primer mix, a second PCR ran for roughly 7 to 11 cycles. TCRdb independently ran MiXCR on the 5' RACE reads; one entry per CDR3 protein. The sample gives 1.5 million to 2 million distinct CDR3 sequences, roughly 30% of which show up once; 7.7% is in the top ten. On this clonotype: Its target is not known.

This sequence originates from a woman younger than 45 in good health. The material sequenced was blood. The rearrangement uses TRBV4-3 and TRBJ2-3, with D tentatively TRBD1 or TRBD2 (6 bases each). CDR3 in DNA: TGCGCCAGCAGCCAAGATGGAGGGGGGACAGATACGCAGTATTTT. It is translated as CASSQDGGGTDTQYF.